The following is a T cell receptor beta chain sequence with its context. What it binds is not known. The sample originates from a study of blood T cells in healthy people across ages. Germline values: CDR1 DFQATT, CDR2 SNEGSKA (reference sequence). V was clipped by 0 bases and J by 2 bases, with 17 bases between them. The CDR3 has 17 amino acids. Staff drew approximately 9.7 milliliters of peripheral blood from each donor. Study-wide results and limits: The study could not conclusively compare naive and antigen-experienced cells, given its unsorted PBMCs. Getting older went along with TCR beta diversity per million T cells dropping roughly linearly.

Sample-barcoded 5' priming and a J-beta primer mix drove a second PCR of about 6 to 11 cycles. Unique molecular identifiers of 12 random nucleotides labeled each cDNA. Using its own MiXCR run on the 5' RACE reads, TCRdb lists one record per CDR3 protein. The repertoire consists of 550,000 to 750,000 distinct CDR3 sequences, with under 25% occurring once and the leading ten covering 3% to 4%. The rearrangement joins TRBV20-1 to TRBJ2-1, with D unresolved. This clonotype was sampled from a man between 65 and 85 years old in good health. Sequencing was carried out using blood. The CDR3 here is CSARDPRSQATYNEQFF. The CDR3 DNA follows: TGCAGTGCTAGAGATCCGCGCAGCCAGGCAACCTACAATGAGCAGTTCTTC.